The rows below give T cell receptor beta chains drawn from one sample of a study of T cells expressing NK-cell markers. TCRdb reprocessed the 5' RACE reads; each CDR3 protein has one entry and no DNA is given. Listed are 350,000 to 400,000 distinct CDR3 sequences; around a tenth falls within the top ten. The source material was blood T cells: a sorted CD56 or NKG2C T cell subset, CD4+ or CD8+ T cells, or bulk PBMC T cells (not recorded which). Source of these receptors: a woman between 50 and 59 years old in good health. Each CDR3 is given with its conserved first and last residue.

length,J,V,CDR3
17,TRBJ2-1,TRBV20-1,CSARDFQALAGGYEQFF
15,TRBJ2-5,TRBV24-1,CATSDKSRDSETQYF
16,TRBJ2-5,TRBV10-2,CASSDIRGLYQETQYF
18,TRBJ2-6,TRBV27,CASSQTSGRSSGANVLTF
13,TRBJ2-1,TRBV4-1,CASSQLGGNEQFF
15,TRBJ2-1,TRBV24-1,CATSGAGGPHNEQFF
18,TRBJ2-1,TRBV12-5,CASGLVLSSGPFYNEQFF
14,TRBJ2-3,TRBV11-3,CASSLGPDTDTQYF
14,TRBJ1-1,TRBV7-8,CASSFQGAGTEAFF
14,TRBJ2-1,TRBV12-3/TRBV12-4,CASSFQIPDNEQFF
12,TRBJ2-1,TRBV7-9,CASSLGFNEQFF
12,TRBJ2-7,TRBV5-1,CASRKFPYEQYF
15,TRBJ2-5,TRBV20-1,CSARSIQRSQETQYF
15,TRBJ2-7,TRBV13,CASSSRGTVSYEQYF
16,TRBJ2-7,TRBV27,CASSLPDRTGVDEQYF
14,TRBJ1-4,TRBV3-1,CASSQPDWDEKLFF
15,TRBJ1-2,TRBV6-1,CASIGLGSVGNGYTF
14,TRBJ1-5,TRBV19,CASSIEGLGQPQHF
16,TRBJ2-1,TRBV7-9,CASSPGQPGPNNEQFF
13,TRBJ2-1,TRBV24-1,CATSERHPLEQFF
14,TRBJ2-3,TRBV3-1,CASSQAGSSDTQYF
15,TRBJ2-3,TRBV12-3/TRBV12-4,CASSLGQGAGDTQYF
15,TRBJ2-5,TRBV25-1,CASSVGLAGYETQYF
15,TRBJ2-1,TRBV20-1,CSAPSGSSSYNEQFF
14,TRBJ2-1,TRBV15,CATSRDFAENEQFF
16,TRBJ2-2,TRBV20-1,CSARDRTSGVTGELFF
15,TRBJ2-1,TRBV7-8,CASSPGQGLYNEQFF
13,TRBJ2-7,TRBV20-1,CSAGGTGGYEQYF
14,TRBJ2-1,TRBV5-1,CASSFSGSNGEQFF
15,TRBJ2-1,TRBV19,CASSGGQSSYNEQFF
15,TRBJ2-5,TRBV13,CASRQIDRAKETQYF
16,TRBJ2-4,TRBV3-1,CASSQVPLLAKNIQYF
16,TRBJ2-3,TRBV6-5,CASSYRFFGLTDTQYF
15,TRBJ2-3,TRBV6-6,CASSYSGAGADTQYF
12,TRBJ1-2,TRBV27,CASSGGPYGYTF
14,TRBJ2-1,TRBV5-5,CASSLDPSYNEQFF
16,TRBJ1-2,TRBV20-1,CSADPQGVAPGYGYTF
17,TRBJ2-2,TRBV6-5,CASSYAAGTANTGELFF
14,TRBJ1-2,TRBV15,CATSREKPANGYTF
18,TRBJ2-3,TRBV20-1,CSASPGTSRLLRSDTQYF
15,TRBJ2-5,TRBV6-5,CASSYGAGGVETQYF
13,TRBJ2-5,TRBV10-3,CAISDSRDKTQYF
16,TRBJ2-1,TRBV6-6,CASSQGQGVSYNEQFF
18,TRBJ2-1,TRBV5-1,CASSSTALGTSWVNEQFF
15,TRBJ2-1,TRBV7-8,CASSLVASGTGEQFF
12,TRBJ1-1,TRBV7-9,CASTPWSGEAFF
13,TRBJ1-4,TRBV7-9,CASSLEASGKLFF
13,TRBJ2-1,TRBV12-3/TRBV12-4,CASSLLRNNEQFF
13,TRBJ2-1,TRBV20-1,CSARQTYYNEQFF
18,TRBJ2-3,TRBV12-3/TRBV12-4,CASSIRAPRDFHRRTQYF
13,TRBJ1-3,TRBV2,CASRGQGTDTIYF
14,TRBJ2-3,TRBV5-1,CASSLALQADTQYF
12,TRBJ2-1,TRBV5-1,CASSLGTLEQFF
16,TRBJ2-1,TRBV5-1,CASSLARDSTYNEQFF
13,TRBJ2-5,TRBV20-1,CSAPAVAEETQYF
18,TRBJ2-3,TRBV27,CASSTRGKTSGSTDTQYF
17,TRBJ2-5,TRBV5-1,CASSLGTSGLIQETQYF